One sample yielded the 18 T cell receptor beta chains listed below, sequenced in a study of lymphopenia after photon versus proton radiotherapy. The assay was immunoSEQ multiplex PCR, and TCRdb's table has in-frame clones only and misses some. The sample has around 150,000 clones; 75% to 90% are singletons. Sequencing was performed on peripheral blood, taken from a patient treated with photon-based radiotherapy. These receptors were obtained from a man over 45 with gastric cancer.

The gene calls are TRBV9 and TRBJ2-7, with D perhaps matching TRBD2 (6 bases). CDR1 is SGDLS, CDR2 YYNGEE, per germline. The CDR3 runs to 13 residues. V was clipped by 4 bases and J by 6 bases, with 14 bases between them. The CDR3 here is CASSPNGGGEQYF. For the CDR3, the DNA is TGTGCCAGCAGCCCGAACGGGGGTGGCGAGCAGTACTTC.

J is TRBJ2-7 and V is TRBV7-2; D unresolved. This CDR3 region has 15 residues. Germline CDR1 SGHTA, CDR2 FQGNSA. The V and J ends lost 6 bases and 6 bases respectively, with 21 bases between them. Written as DNA, the CDR3 is TGTGCCAGCAGTTTAAGGGCTACCATCGCCGGCGAGCAGTACTTC. Its protein is CASSLRATIAGEQYF. Full variable domain (missing parts from reference TRBV7-2 and TRBJ2-7): GAGVSQSPSNKVTEKGKDVELRCDPISGHTALYWYRQSLGQGLEFLIYFQGNSAPDKSGLPSDRFSAERTGGSVSTLTIQRTQQEDSAVYLCASSLRATIAGEQYFGPGTRLTVT.

V is TRBV7-2 and J is TRBJ2-7, with 7 positions matching TRBD2. Germline V gives CDR1 SGHTA, CDR2 FQGNSA. The J segment lost 0 bases and the V segment lost 4 bases, leaving 6 bases of the junction unmatched. The CDR3 totals 15 residues. CDR3 nucleotide sequence: TGTGCCAGCAGCTACACCGGGACTACCTCCTACGAGCAGTACTTC. Translation: CASSYTGTTSYEQYF.

The chain uses TRBV25-1 and TRBJ2-1; 9 bases are a match to TRBD1. V lost 6 bases to trimming and J lost 3 bases; unmatched junction nucleotides: 6. There are 15 residues in the CDR3. Germline V gene data show CDR1 as MGHDK and CDR2 as SYGVNS. In nucleotides, the CDR3 is TGTGCCAGCAGGGGGACAGGGAAGATCTACAATGAGCAGTTCTTC. Protein product: CASRGTGKIYNEQFF.

The gene calls are TRBV11-2 and TRBJ2-7; possible D gene TRBD2, 6 bases. This CDR3 contains 12 residues. V was trimmed by 5 bases and J by 9 bases, leaving 14 bases between them. The germline V gene has CDR1 SGHAT and CDR2 FQNNGV. The CDR3 sequence: CASSIGTVVQYF. CDR3 in DNA: TGTGCCAGCAGCATCGGGACTGTGGTGCAGTACTTC.

The chain is built from TRBV5-8 and TRBJ2-3, with 8 bases lining up with TRBD1. There are 15 residues in the CDR3. Germline V gene lookup returns CDR1 SGHTS and CDR2 YDEGEE. Trimming took 4 bases from V and 2 from J; bases not matched to a gene: 6. The CDR3 region is CASSKDRAYTDTQYF. The CDR3 coding sequence is TGTGCCAGCAGCAAGGACAGGGCGTACACAGATACGCAGTATTTT. The whole variable domain, filled in from reference TRBV5-8 and TRBJ2-3, reads EAGVTQSPTHLIKTRGQQATLRCSPISGHTSVYWYQQALGLGLQFLLWYDEGEERNRGNFPPRFSGRQFPNYSSELNVNALELEDSALYLCASSKDRAYTDTQYFGPGTRLTVL.

Only one count was recorded for this clone. J is TRBJ2-7 and V is TRBV11-3; 11 nucleotides align to TRBD2. The V and J ends lost 5 bases and 5 bases, in that order; junction bases with no gene match: 5. CDR3 length: 14 amino acids. Germline-derived CDR1 and CDR2 are SGHNT and YENEEA. CDR3 DNA: TGTGCCAGCAGCCCTACTAGCGGGAGCAACGAGCAGTACTTC. This translates into CASSPTSGSNEQYF.

J is TRBJ2-1 and V is TRBV7-9; 8 bases are a match to TRBD1. Trimming at V came to 1 base and at J to 7 bases, leaving 6 bases not matched to a gene. The CDR3 has 15 residues. Germline values: CDR1 SEHNR, CDR2 FQNEAQ (reference sequence). CDR3 residues: CASSLVQGAKNEQFF. The CDR3 DNA sequence: TGTGCCAGCAGCTTAGTTCAGGGGGCCAAAAATGAGCAGTTCTTC.

The V gene is TRBV20-1, the J gene TRBJ2-3; D gene ambiguous. Trimming left V 6 bases short and J 6 bases short, with 10 bases between. Germline V CDR1 and CDR2: DFQATT, SNEGSKA (reference sequence). This CDR3 spans 11 amino acids. CDR3: CSAPTGDTQYF. The DNA of the CDR3 is TGCAGTGCCCCTACCGGGGATACGCAGTATTTT.

With respect to this clone: The sample holds other DNA sequences that translate to the same CDR3. This chain links TRBV5-4 with TRBJ2-7; 8 nucleotides agree with TRBD1. Looked up from germline, CDR1 is SGHNT and CDR2 is YYREEE (reference sequence). The junction had 2 bases not matched to a gene; V was cut back by 3 bases and J by 3 bases. This CDR3 comprises 13 residues. The CDR3 loop is CASSSGQGYEQYF. As DNA, the CDR3 is TGTGCCAGCAGCTCTGGACAGGGCTACGAGCAGTACTTC.

This clone was seen a single time. The CDR3 sequence is CASSFSGTLSNQPQHF. For the CDR3, the DNA is TGTGCCAGTAGTTTCAGCGGGACTCTCAGCAATCAGCCCCAGCATTTT. The genes are TRBV19 and TRBJ1-5; perhaps TRBD1 as D (5 bases). Germline CDR1 LNHDA, CDR2 SQIVND (reference sequence). V was clipped by 5 bases and J by 1 base, with 15 bases between them. The CDR3 has 16 residues.

This sequence joins TRBV2 and TRBJ2-1, with TRBD2 matching over 9 bases. The V segment lost 5 bases and the J segment 4 bases; nucleotides outside the gene matches: 0. The germline V gene has CDR1 SNHLY and CDR2 FYNNEI. The CDR3 extends over 13 amino acids. CDR3 DNA: TGTGCCAGCAGTCTAGCGGGGTACAATGAGCAGTTCTTC. This gives the protein CASSLAGYNEQFF.

As DNA, the CDR3 is TGTGCCAGCAGCAACGGGGTGGGAGAGACCCAGTACTTC. It encodes CASSNGVGETQYF. The chain carries TRBV21-1 and TRBJ2-5; the tabulated D call, TRBD2, remains unverified against the DNA. TRBV21-1 is a known pseudogene. This CDR3 has 13 amino acids.

CDR3 sequence reads: CASRLNQGVNQPQHF. CDR3 coding DNA: TGTGCCAGTCGACTGAACCAGGGCGTCAATCAGCCCCAGCATTTT. This sequence joins TRBV19 and TRBJ1-5; D might be TRBD1 (5 bases). The CDR3 is 15 amino acids. V dropped 8 bases and J dropped 3 bases, with 17 bases sitting between them. CDR1 and CDR2 from the germline V gene are LNHDA and SQIVND (reference sequence).

This sequence joins TRBV7-2 and TRBJ2-5; 8 positions agree with TRBD1. Germline V gene data show CDR1 as SGHTA and CDR2 as FQGNSA. The trim removed 5 bases at V and 5 bases at J, leaving 7 bases unmatched. This CDR3 contains 14 residues. The CDR3 DNA reads as TGTGCCAGCAGCCTCCAGGGGGCGGGGGAGACCCAGTACTTC. It specifies CASSLQGAGETQYF.

The rearrangement uses TRBV5-6 and TRBJ2-1, with TRBD2 matching 11 bases. Germline V gene lookup returns CDR1 SGHDT and CDR2 YYEEEE. The CDR3 consists of 15 residues. J was trimmed by 4 bases and V by 4 bases; bases with no gene match: 4. CDR3 residues: CASSLGLAVYNEQFF. For the CDR3, the DNA is TGTGCCAGCAGCCTGGGACTAGCGGTATACAATGAGCAGTTCTTC. Together with reference TRBV5-6 and TRBJ2-1, the CDR3 gives the full variable domain: DAGVTQSPTHLIKTRGQQVTLRCSPKSGHDTVSWYQQALGQGPQFIFQYYEEEERQRGNFPDRFSGHQFPNYSSELNVNALLLGDSALYLCASSLGLAVYNEQFFGPGTRLTVL.

The chain recombines TRBV7-2 with TRBJ1-1; D is uncertain. V was cut by 3 bases and J by 1 base, with 6 bases left in between. The length of the CDR3 is 13 residues. CDR1 is SGHTA, CDR2 FQGNSA, per germline. CDR3 protein: CASSFRRNTEAFF. The DNA for the CDR3 is TGTGCCAGCAGCTTCCGGAGGAACACTGAAGCTTTCTTT.

The V call is TRBV9, the J call TRBJ2-1; 8 nucleotides match TRBD2. The CDR3 covers 12 residues. From germline, CDR1 is SGDLS and CDR2 YYNGEE. V trimming: 5 bases; J trimming: 12 bases; junction bases outside the gene matches: 7. The CDR3 sequence: CASRNTGTRQFF. The CDR3 DNA is TGTGCCAGCAGGAATACCGGGACTAGGCAGTTCTTC.